This T cell receptor beta chain was identified during a study of control samples from healthy donors and cancer patients. Some clones are missing from TCRdb's copy, which holds only in-frame ones; the method was immunoSEQ multiplex PCR. The table records some 150,000 clones, more than 90% of them present only once. In germline, CDR1 is MNHEY, CDR2 SVGAGI. The CDR3 has 13 residues. V gave up 2 bases and J gave up 5 bases, with 9 bases separating them. The sample taken for sequencing was blood. This chain joins TRBV6-5 and TRBJ2-5; no definite D call. This receptor was taken from a young man in good health. The CDR3 DNA reads TGTGCCAGCAGTTACAGGGTTGGGGAGACCCAGTACTTC. This codes for CASSYRVGETQYF.